This TCR beta chain is from a study of cytomegalovirus exposure and HLA in healthy donors. This clone showed up just a few times. A multiplex PCR was run with 60 Vbeta primers and 13 Jbeta primers. TCRdb keeps only in-frame clones here, not all; method: immunoSEQ multiplex PCR. The table lists more than 110,000 clones, over 65% of them singletons, with 1.5% to 2% in the top ten. Sequencing was carried out using PBMCs. This clonotype was obtained from a woman in her 30s in good health and CMV-seronegative.

The CDR3 bases are TGTGCCAGCAGCTTGGGCGCTTCTGGGGCCAACGTCCTGACTTTC. This gives the protein CASSLGASGANVLTF. The chain carries TRBV5-4 and TRBJ2-6, with unresolved D. Germline assignment: CDR1 SGHNT and CDR2 YYREEE (reference sequence). Trimming stripped 0 bases from V and 1 base from J, with 5 bases between. This CDR3 spans 15 amino acids.